The TCR beta chain under discussion was sequenced for a study of T-cell reconstitution after alpha-beta-depleted transplantation in children (dated by TCRdb to 2016 to 2017). Describing the broader study: The study quantitatively tracked T-cell immune reconstitution after TCRalphabeta/CD19-depleted allogeneic hematopoietic cell transplantation in children using TCR repertoire profiling.

This clonotype was seen more than once but under ten times. No cognate antigen has been identified for it. Base qualities are not recorded, but no much larger clone differs from it by a single base. V gives up 2 bases and J gives up 7 bases, and the segment between their germline ends measures 7 bases. CDR1 and CDR2 are drawn from the germline V gene: KGHSH, LQKENI. The CDR3 numbers 12 residues from cysteine through phenylalanine. Only the CDR3 DNA is retained, 36 bases long and in frame from the first base. The library was built by means of PCR. The sequencer was an Illumina HiSeq 2500. TCR libraries were prepared with molecular barcoding, using unique molecular identifiers to normalize TCRbeta repertoire quantification. TCRdb reran the public reads through fastp at Q25 and MiXCR, keeping productive beta chains. Every distinct CDR3 protein forms one entry, paired with its most common genes and DNA. This sample holds about 610,000 distinct CDR3 sequences; about 10% were observed only once. The ten largest clones add up to roughly 3.9% of the sample.

This specimen consisted of PBMCs from the stem cell graft donor, obtained from the stem cell graft. The sequence is built from TRBV18 and TRBJ2-3, with the D gene too uncertain to name. This TCR came from a human donor who donated a stem cell graft to a child with acute myeloid leukemia. The DNA sequence follows: TGTGCCAGCTCACCAGGGGTAAATACGCAGTATTTT. This translates into CASSPGVNTQYF.